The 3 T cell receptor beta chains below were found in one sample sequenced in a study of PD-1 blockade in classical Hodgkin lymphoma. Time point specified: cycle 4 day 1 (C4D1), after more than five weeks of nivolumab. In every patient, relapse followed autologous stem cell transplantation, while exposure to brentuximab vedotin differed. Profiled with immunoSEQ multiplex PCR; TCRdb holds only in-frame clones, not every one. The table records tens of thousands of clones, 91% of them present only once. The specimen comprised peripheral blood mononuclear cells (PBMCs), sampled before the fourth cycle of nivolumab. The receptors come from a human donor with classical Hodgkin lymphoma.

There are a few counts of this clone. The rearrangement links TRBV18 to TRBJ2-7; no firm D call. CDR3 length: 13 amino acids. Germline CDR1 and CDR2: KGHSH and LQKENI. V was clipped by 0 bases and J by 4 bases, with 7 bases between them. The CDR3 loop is CASSPPSDYEQYF. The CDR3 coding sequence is TGTGCCAGCTCACCACCCTCAGATTACGAGCAGTACTTC.

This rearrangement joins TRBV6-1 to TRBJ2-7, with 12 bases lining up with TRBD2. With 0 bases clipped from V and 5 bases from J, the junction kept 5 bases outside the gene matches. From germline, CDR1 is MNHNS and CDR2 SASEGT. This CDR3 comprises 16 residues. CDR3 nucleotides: TGTGCCAGCAGTGAAGCGCCGACTAGCGGGGGCCACGAGCAGTACTTC. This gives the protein CASSEAPTSGGHEQYF.

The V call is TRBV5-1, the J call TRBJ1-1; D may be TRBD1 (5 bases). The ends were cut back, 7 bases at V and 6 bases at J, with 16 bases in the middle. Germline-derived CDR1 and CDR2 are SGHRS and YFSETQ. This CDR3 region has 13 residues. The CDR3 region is CASHNFGDSEAFF. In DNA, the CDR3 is TGCGCCAGCCACAATTTTGGGGACTCTGAAGCTTTCTTT.